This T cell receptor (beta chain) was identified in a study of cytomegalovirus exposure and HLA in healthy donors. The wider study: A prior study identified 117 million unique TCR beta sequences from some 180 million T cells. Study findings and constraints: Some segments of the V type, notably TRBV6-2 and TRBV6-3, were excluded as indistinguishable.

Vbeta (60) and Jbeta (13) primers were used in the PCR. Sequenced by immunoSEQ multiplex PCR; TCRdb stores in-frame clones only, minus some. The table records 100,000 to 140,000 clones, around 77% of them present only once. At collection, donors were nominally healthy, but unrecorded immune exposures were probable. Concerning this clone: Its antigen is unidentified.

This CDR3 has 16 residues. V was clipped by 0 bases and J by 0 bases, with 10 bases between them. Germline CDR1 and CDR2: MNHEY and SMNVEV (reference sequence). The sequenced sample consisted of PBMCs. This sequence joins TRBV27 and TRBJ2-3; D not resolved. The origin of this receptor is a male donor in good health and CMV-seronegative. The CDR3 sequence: CASSLSVYTSTDTQYF. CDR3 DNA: TGTGCCAGCAGTTTATCGGTGTATACTAGCACAGATACGCAGTATTTT.